One sample yielded the 21 T cell receptor beta chains listed below, sequenced in a study of blood T cell repertoires in COVID-19. Generated by immunoSEQ multiplex PCR, the TCRdb table keeps only in-frame clones and is missing some. The repertoire holds about 260,000 clones, with approximately 90% as singletons. The material sequenced was PBMCs or T cells enriched from blood (not recorded which). These receptor sequences come from a man aged 35-49 years who had been exposed to COVID-19.

This clone was observed a handful of times. The CDR3 DNA reads TGTGCCAGCAGTGAGTTCCCCGGGGGAAGTTATGAAAAACTGTTTTTT. It specifies CASSEFPGGSYEKLFF. The rearrangement links TRBV6-1 to TRBJ1-4; weak D call: TRBD1 (5 bases). There are 16 residues in the CDR3. With 3 bases removed from V and 6 bases from J, the gap between germline ends came to 17 bases. Germline lookup yields CDR1 MNHNS and CDR2 SASEGT.

V and J are TRBV10-3 and TRBJ2-2, with 13 bases lining up with TRBD2. Trimming at V came to 4 bases and at J to 0 bases, leaving 5 bases not matched to a gene. This CDR3 has 18 residues. Germline loops: CDR1 ENHRY, CDR2 SYGVKD. The DNA of the CDR3 is TGTGCCATCAGTGTATGGACTAGCGGGAGCGCGAACACCGGGGAGCTGTTTTTT. It encodes CAISVWTSGSANTGELFF.

The rearrangement links TRBV10-3 to TRBJ2-5; TRBD2 matches 8 bases. Germline CDR1 ENHRY, CDR2 SYGVKD. This CDR3 region has 15 residues. Trimming at V came to 6 bases and at J to 2 bases, leaving 8 bases not matched to a gene. CDR3 DNA sequence: TGTGCCATCAGCCCGGGACTAGAGACGCAAGAGACCCAGTACTTC. Its translation: CAISPGLETQETQYF.

This chain links TRBV21-1 with TRBJ1-5. TRBV21-1 is reported as a pseudogene. The CDR3 length is 14 residues. CDR3 nucleotides: TGTGCCAGCAGCAAACCTACTGTTAATCAGCCCCAGCATTTT. Its protein is CASSKPTVNQPQHF.

The chain links TRBV18 to TRBJ1-2; TRBD1 aligns across 8 bases. The CDR3 sequence is 13 residues long. Unmatched junction bases numbered 8, after V lost 6 bases and J lost 8 bases. In germline, CDR1 is KGHSH, CDR2 LQKENI. This CDR3 reads CASSQTGDDGYTF. CDR3 in DNA: TGTGCCAGCTCTCAGACAGGGGACGACGGCTACACCTTC.

The genes are TRBV7-9 and TRBJ2-5; 7 bases match TRBD1. Losses at the gene ends were 5 bases for V and 4 bases for J; bases not matched to a gene: 10. The CDR3 covers 15 residues. Looked up from germline, CDR1 is SEHNR and CDR2 is FQNEAQ (reference sequence). In nucleotides, the CDR3 is TGTGCCAGCAGCCAGACCGGGACAGCCGGAGAGACCCAGTACTTC. It codes for CASSQTGTAGETQYF.

This rearrangement joins TRBV3-1 (or the pseudogene TRBV3-2) to TRBJ2-7, with TRBD1 matching 8 bases. Germline trimming cut 0 bases from V and 8 bases from J; bases unmatched to any gene: 12. The germline gives CDR1 LGHDT, CDR2 YNNKEL (reference sequence). There are 16 residues in the CDR3. The CDR3 DNA sequence: TGTGCCAGCAGCCAAGATTTGAGACAGGGGCTGTTTAAGCAGTACTTC. Its protein is CASSQDLRQGLFKQYF.

This clone was picked up a small number of times. The CDR3 sequence is CASSLAGGRGETQYF. The CDR3 nucleotides are TGCGCCAGCAGCTTAGCGGGGGGGAGGGGAGAGACCCAGTACTTC. The chain employs TRBV10-2 and TRBJ2-5; TRBD2 aligns across 11 bases. This CDR3 comprises 15 residues. Trimming removed 6 bases from V and 4 bases from J; junction bases left unmatched: 7. The germline gives CDR1 WSHSY, CDR2 SAAADI.

This clone was detected only once. This chain joins TRBV11-2 and TRBJ2-1, with 8 bases that match TRBD2. V trimming: 4 bases; J trimming: 12 bases; junction bases outside the gene matches: 8. The CDR3 extends over 13 amino acids. The germline CDR1 and CDR2 sequences are SGHAT and FQNNGV. For the CDR3, the DNA is TGTGCCAGCAGCTCGAATGCGGCGGGAGGGCAGTTCTTC. It codes for CASSSNAAGGQFF. Full variable domain (rest looked up from reference TRBV11-2 and TRBJ2-1): EAGVAQSPRYKIIEKRQSVAFWCNPISGHATLYWYQQILGQGPKLLIQFQNNGVVDDSQLPKDRFSAERLKGVDSTLKIQPAKLEDSAVYLCASSSNAAGGQFFGPGTRLTVL.

This clone was detected only a few times. The chain has TRBV28 and TRBJ2-1; 10 bases are shared with TRBD2. The CDR3 is made up of 14 amino acids. Trimming took 6 bases from V and 7 from J; bases not matched to a gene: 6. Germline lookup yields CDR1 MDHEN and CDR2 SYDVKM. As DNA, the CDR3 is TGTGCCAGCAGCTATGGTAGCGGGAGGAATGAGCAGTTCTTC. It encodes CASSYGSGRNEQFF.

The count of this clone is one. V gene TRBV21-1 combines with J gene TRBJ1-5; TRBD1, the table's D call, lacks a check against the DNA. TRBV21-1 is tagged as a pseudogene. The CDR3 totals 18 residues. The CDR3 region has the DNA TGTGCCAGCAGCAGGCTTTGGACAGGGGGCGTTATTGATCAGCCCCAGCATTTT. It yields the protein CASSRLWTGGVIDQPQHF.

This clone has only one observation. This rearrangement joins TRBV7-9 to TRBJ1-4; the D is unclear. The germline CDR1 and CDR2 sequences are SEHNR and FQNEAQ (reference sequence). CDR3 size: 14 residues. Between the trimmed V and J ends, which lost 4 bases and 2 bases, there was a span of 8 bases. The CDR3 loop is CASSSTGTNEKLFF. The CDR3 DNA sequence: TGTGCCAGCAGCTCTACCGGGACTAATGAAAAACTGTTTTTT.

The J gene is TRBJ2-3, the V gene TRBV9, with D perhaps matching TRBD1 (5 bases). V was pared by 0 bases and J by 6 bases, with 11 bases between. The germline V gene has CDR1 SGDLS and CDR2 YYNGEE. The CDR3 loop spans 14 amino acids. The CDR3 DNA follows: TGTGCCAGCAGCGTAGGTGGGGCCGCCGATACGCAGTATTTT. This translates into CASSVGGAADTQYF.

V usage is TRBV28 and J usage is TRBJ2-7; 12 bases map to TRBD1. CDR1 MDHEN and CDR2 SYDVKM come from the germline V gene. V lost 6 bases and J lost 6; bases outside the gene matches: 12. The CDR3 runs 16 residues. DNA for the CDR3: TGTGCCAGCAGCAAGGGACAGGGGGCCCCCGCGGTCGAGCAGTACTTC. Encoded protein: CASSKGQGAPAVEQYF. Together with reference TRBV28 and TRBJ2-7, the CDR3 gives the full variable domain: DVKVTQSSRYLVKRTGEKVFLECVQDMDHENMFWYRQDPGLGLRLIYFSYDVKMKEKGDIPEGYSVSREKKERFSLILESASTNQTSMYLCASSKGQGAPAVEQYFGPGTRLTVT.

V and J are TRBV5-6 and TRBJ1-4; 7 nucleotides agree with TRBD1. Germline V CDR1 and CDR2: SGHDT, YYEEEE. V lost 3 bases, J lost 11 bases, and 13 bases stayed unmatched. The CDR3 covers 15 residues. CDR3 amino acids: CASSSPGQLIPKLFF. The CDR3 DNA reads TGTGCCAGCAGCTCGCCGGGACAGCTCATACCGAAACTGTTTTTT.

The chain recombines TRBV18 with TRBJ2-7; a possible D gene is TRBD1 (6 bases). The CDR3 sequence is 13 residues long. Germline CDR1 reads KGHSH; CDR2 reads LQKENI. V was cut by 2 bases and J by 1 base, with 6 bases left in between. CDR3 amino acids: CASSPGQSYEQYF. DNA of the CDR3: TGTGCCAGCTCACCAGGACAGTCCTACGAGCAGTACTTC.

This clone has only a few counts. This chain links TRBV6-5 with TRBJ2-1; TRBD2 might be the D (6 bases). Trimming took off 2 bases at V and 6 bases at J, with 17 bases between the two ends. The CDR3 extends over 16 amino acids. CDR1 is MNHEY and CDR2 is SVGAGI in the germline V gene. The CDR3 protein is CASSYNGGSFPNEQFF. The CDR3 DNA is TGTGCCAGCAGTTACAACGGGGGTAGCTTCCCCAATGAGCAGTTCTTC.

The chain employs TRBV5-6 and TRBJ2-5; 11 bases fit TRBD1. The CDR3 contains 15 residues. J lost 5 bases, V lost 3 bases, and 6 bases had no gene match. Germline-derived CDR1 and CDR2 are SGHDT and YYEEEE. For the CDR3, the DNA is TGTGCCAGCAGCTATGGACAGGGGGCCTGGGAGACCCAGTACTTC. Amino acid sequence: CASSYGQGAWETQYF.

In regard to this clone: Other DNA sequences in this sample translate to the same CDR3. The chain links TRBV5-1 to TRBJ2-7; 7 bases are a match to TRBD1. This CDR3 is built from 14 residues. Germline V gives CDR1 SGHRS, CDR2 YFSETQ. V shed 0 bases, J shed 3 bases, and the junction held 3 bases outside the gene matches. CDR3 nucleotides: TGCGCCAGCAGCTTGGGCAGGGGGAGCTACGAGCAGTACTTC. Its protein product is CASSLGRGSYEQYF.

This sequence joins TRBV19 and TRBJ1-4; D is ambiguous. This CDR3 contains 17 residues. The V and J ends lost 6 bases and 0 bases respectively, with 17 bases between them. The germline gives CDR1 LNHDA, CDR2 SQIVND (reference sequence). Written as DNA, the CDR3 is TGTGCCAGTAGCAGAGGGCTTTCGATTGCAACTAATGAAAAACTGTTTTTT. It codes for CASSRGLSIATNEKLFF. Combining the CDR3 with reference TRBV19 and TRBJ1-4 gives the whole variable domain DGGITQSPKYLFRKEGQNVTLSCEQNLNHDAMYWYRQDPGQGLRLIYYSQIVNDFQKGDIAEGYSVSREKKESFPLTVTSAQKNPTAFYLCASSRGLSIATNEKLFFGSGTQLSVL.

The genes are TRBV3-1 (or the pseudogene TRBV3-2) and TRBJ1-2, with 9 bases identical to TRBD1. This CDR3 has 13 residues. Germline-derived CDR1 and CDR2 are LGHDT and YNNKEL (reference sequence). Unmatched junction bases numbered 5, after V lost 6 bases and J lost 6 bases. CDR3 nucleotides: TGTGCCAGCAGGCACGGGACAGGGAATGGCTACACCTTC. Residues: CASRHGTGNGYTF.